These 4 T cell receptor beta chains originate from one sample sequenced in a study of CD8 T cells in ankylosing spondylitis. Study outcomes and limitations: It appeared that ankylosing spondylitis blood was characterized by a TCR beta motif of roughly 8 highly homologous variants.

Their antigens remain unidentified. TCRdb re-analysed the 5' RACE reads in MiXCR, keeping a single row per CDR3 protein. The repertoire holds roughly 450,000 distinct CDR3 sequences, with 25% to 30% as singletons. The sequenced material came from blood, either unsorted or a sorted T cell fraction (not recorded which). These receptors came from a male donor with ankylosing spondylitis.

This chain uses TRBV6-1 with TRBJ1-5; no firm D call. The CDR3 totals 14 residues. V lost 2 bases and J lost 9, with 14 bases in between. Germline CDR1 reads MNHNS; CDR2 reads SASEGT. CDR3 in amino acids: CASSEFGSLGPQHF. Written as DNA, the CDR3 is TGTGCCAGCAGTGAATTTGGCAGTTTGGGGCCCCAGCATTTT.

The chain has TRBV7-8 and TRBJ2-3; tentative D call: TRBD1 (5 bases). This CDR3 spans 16 amino acids. Germline V lookup: CDR1 SGHVS, CDR2 FQNEAQ. V was clipped by 5 bases and J by 5 bases, with 20 bases between them. The CDR3 here is CASSIRTRTMRDTQYF. CDR3 nucleotide sequence: TGTGCCAGCAGCATACGGACACGGACGATGAGAGATACGCAGTATTTT.

This clonotype was detected a few times. The chain uses TRBV11-2 and TRBJ2-1; the D gene is possibly TRBD1 (5 bases). Trimming left V 6 bases short and J 0 bases short, with 18 bases between. The V gene's germline CDR1 is SGHAT and CDR2 FQNNGV. The CDR3 runs 17 residues. The CDR3 bases are TGTGCCAGCAGTCTGAGGTGGGGCTTGAGCTCCTACAATGAGCAGTTCTTC. It yields the protein CASSLRWGLSSYNEQFF.

This clonotype occurred once. This chain uses TRBV2 with TRBJ2-4, with D tentatively TRBD1 (5 bases). Germline CDR1 is SNHLY and CDR2 is FYNNEI. Between the trimmed V and J ends, which lost 3 bases and 12 bases, there was a span of 12 bases. The CDR3 length is 12 residues. The CDR3 nucleotides are TGTGCCAGCAGTGAGGACATCTCGGCTCAGTACTTC. Amino acid sequence: CASSEDISAQYF.